These 7 T cell receptor beta chains originate from one sample sequenced in a study of identifying expanded T cells in peripheral blood. Sequenced by immunoSEQ multiplex PCR; TCRdb stores in-frame clones only, minus some. The table records under 150,000 clones, 84% of them present only once. Material: blood. These TCRs come from a person between 18 and 75 years old in good health.

The rearrangement uses TRBV7-9 and TRBJ1-5; a possible D gene is TRBD1 (6 bases). Trimming left V 4 bases short and J 4 bases short, with 14 bases between. This CDR3 has 15 residues. CDR1 and CDR2 (germline): SEHNR, FQNEAQ (reference sequence). The CDR3 DNA sequence: TGTGCCAGCAGCTCCGGACACAGGGCGAATCAGCCCCAGCATTTT. Translating it yields CASSSGHRANQPQHF.

CDR3 DNA: TGTGCCTGGAGTCGCCGAGAAGGGGAGACCCAGTACTTC. Its translation is CAWSRREGETQYF. The chain uses TRBV30 and TRBJ2-5; D unresolved. This CDR3 is built from 13 residues. The germline gives CDR1 GTSNPN, CDR2 SVGIG (reference sequence). V lost 2 bases, J lost 5 bases, and 12 bases lay in between.

This clone was counted a single time. The chain carries TRBV18 and TRBJ2-7; 8 nucleotides align to TRBD1. This CDR3 spans 15 amino acids. Germline CDR1 KGHSH, CDR2 LQKENI. Losses at the gene ends were 6 bases for V and 6 bases for J; bases not matched to a gene: 13. DNA for the CDR3: TGTGCCAGCTCCCTAACGGCAGGGGGCTCGGGCGAGCAGTACTTC. This codes for CASSLTAGGSGEQYF.

This chain links TRBV7-9 with TRBJ1-1; D uncertain. Germline CDR1 and CDR2: SEHNR and FQNEAQ (reference sequence). V was trimmed by 3 bases and J by 1 base, leaving 9 bases between them. The CDR3 loop spans 14 amino acids. The CDR3 region is CASSFSSGNTEAFF. The CDR3 bases are TGTGCCAGCAGCTTCTCGTCCGGGAACACTGAAGCTTTCTTT.

V gene TRBV29-1 combines with J gene TRBJ1-1, with a weak D call TRBD1 (5 bases). Per the germline V gene, CDR1 is SQVTM and CDR2 is ANQGSEA. CDR3 length: 12 amino acids. The CDR3 spells CSSMGGDTEAFF. CDR3 DNA sequence: TGCAGTTCTATGGGGGGAGACACTGAAGCTTTCTTT.

This clone was observed once. The chain couples TRBV6-6 to TRBJ2-5; no clear D. V lost 4 bases and J 2 bases, leaving 11 bases between the germline ends. The CDR3 has 14 amino acids. Germline V gives CDR1 MNHNY, CDR2 SVGAGI (reference sequence). The chain's CDR3 is CASSSAMGQETQYF. The CDR3 bases are TGTGCCAGCAGTTCGGCCATGGGGCAAGAGACCCAGTACTTC.

The chain uses TRBV11-2 and TRBJ2-2, with D unresolved. Germline CDR1 and CDR2: SGHAT and FQNNGV. Trimming shortened V by 1 base and J by 4 bases, and 10 bases separated the two germline ends. The CDR3 runs to 15 residues. CDR3 region: CASSLGNLGTGELFF. CDR3 sequence (DNA): TGTGCCAGCAGCTTAGGGAATTTGGGCACCGGGGAGCTGTTTTTT. Full variable domain (outside the CDR3, taken from reference TRBV11-2 and TRBJ2-2): EAGVAQSPRYKIIEKRQSVAFWCNPISGHATLYWYQQILGQGPKLLIQFQNNGVVDDSQLPKDRFSAERLKGVDSTLKIQPAKLEDSAVYLCASSLGNLGTGELFFGEGSRLTVL.